The clone carrying this T cell receptor beta chain was observed a handful of times. Its antigen is not identified. This specimen comes from a study of T cells in Graves' hyperthyroidism and ophthalmopathy. Study-level information: The initial diagnosis was the point when peripheral blood was collected, ahead of any treatment. Findings and limits, study-wide: A model built on 13 V-J features separated ophthalmopathy from stable hyperthyroidism. Median prediction lead before ophthalmopathy onset was about 6.5 months with the model.

Individuals with ophthalmopathy presented a Clinical Activity Score of at least 3, a NOSPECS grade of at least 4 and a duration under 3 months. TCR beta CDR3 sequences were amplified from RNA transcripts. Using the HTBI primer set, a first-round RT-PCR was run on the TCR CDR3. TCRdb processed the multiplex PCR reads anew with MiXCR; each CDR3 protein has one entry. Among hundreds of thousands of distinct CDR3 sequences listed, about 20% were seen once. This CDR3 comprises 16 residues. Germline V gene lookup returns CDR1 LNHDA and CDR2 SQIVND (reference sequence). The trim removed 5 bases at V and 6 bases at J, leaving 9 bases unmatched.

The chain employs TRBV19 and TRBJ1-5; 11 bases agree with TRBD1. The clonotype originates from a man aged 25 to 40 with Graves' ophthalmopathy. The sample comprised blood. CDR3 residues: CASSAHRDRGFQPQHF. In DNA, the CDR3 is TGTGCCAGTAGTGCACACCGGGACAGGGGGTTTCAGCCCCAGCATTTT. The complete variable domain, with remaining parts taken from reference TRBV19 and TRBJ1-5, reads DGGITQSPKYLFRKEGQNVTLSCEQNLNHDAMYWYRQDPGQGLRLIYYSQIVNDFQKGDIAEGYSVSREKKESFPLTVTSAQKNPTAFYLCASSAHRDRGFQPQHFGDGTRLSIL.